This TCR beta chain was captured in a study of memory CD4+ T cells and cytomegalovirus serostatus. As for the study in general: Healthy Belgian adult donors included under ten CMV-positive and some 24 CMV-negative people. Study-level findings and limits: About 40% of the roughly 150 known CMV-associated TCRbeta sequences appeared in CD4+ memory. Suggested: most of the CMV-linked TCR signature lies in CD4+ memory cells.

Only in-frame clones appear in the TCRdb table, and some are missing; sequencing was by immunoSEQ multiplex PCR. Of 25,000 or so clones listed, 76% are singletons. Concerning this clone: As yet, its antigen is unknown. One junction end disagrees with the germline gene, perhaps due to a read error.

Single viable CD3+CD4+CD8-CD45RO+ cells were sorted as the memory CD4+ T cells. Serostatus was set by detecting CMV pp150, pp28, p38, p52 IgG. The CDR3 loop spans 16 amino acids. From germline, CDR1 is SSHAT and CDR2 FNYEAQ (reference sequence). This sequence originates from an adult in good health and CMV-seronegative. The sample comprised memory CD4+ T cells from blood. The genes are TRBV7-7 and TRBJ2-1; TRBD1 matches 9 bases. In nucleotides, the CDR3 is TGTGCTAGCAGCTCTCGACCCGGGACAGGGTACAATGAGCAGTTCTTC. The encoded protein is CASSSRPGTGYNEQFF.